The 25 T cell receptor beta chains given below trace back to one sample, sequenced in a study of blood T cell repertoires in COVID-19 (dated by TCRdb to about 2020). Library prep was done by the immunoSEQ multiplex PCR assay. TCRdb retrieved this table from immuneACCESS and kept in-frame rearrangements only. Not all clones are present; in checked studies, unresolved V genes account for under half, and no reason is known for the remainder. The sample table contains 90,000 to 120,000 clones; only one count was recorded for around 89% of them. The ten biggest clones cover approximately 5% of the sample. The sample comprised peripheral blood. The receptor source for this set is a man aged 35-49 years with active or convalescent COVID-19.

The chain links TRBV7-8 to TRBJ1-3; a possible D gene is TRBD1 (5 bases). The CDR3 is 15 amino acids. The V end was cut by 3 bases, the J end by 1 base, with 10 bases between. Germline CDR1 SGHVS, CDR2 FQNEAQ. CDR3 sequence reads: CASSFEGTSGNTIYF. CDR3 coding DNA: TGTGCCAGCAGCTTTGAAGGGACTTCTGGAAACACCATATATTTT.

The rearrangement links TRBV2 to TRBJ1-1, with 9 bases lining up with TRBD1. Losses at the gene ends were 7 bases for V and 6 bases for J; bases not matched to a gene: 9. The CDR3 spans 14 residues. The germline gives CDR1 SNHLY, CDR2 FYNNEI. The CDR3 DNA sequence: TGTGCCAGCACCCTCCGACAGGGGGAGGCTGAAGCTTTCTTT. This encodes CASTLRQGEAEAFF.

This chain connects TRBV3-1 (or the pseudogene TRBV3-2) to TRBJ1-1, with a tentative D call TRBD1 (6 bases). Germline assignment: CDR1 LGHDT and CDR2 YNNKEL (reference sequence). The CDR3 has 12 residues. Trimming took off 5 bases at V and 7 bases at J, with 11 bases between the two ends. The CDR3 protein is CASSARGFEAFF. In DNA form, the CDR3 reads TGTGCCAGCAGCGCCAGGGGTTTTGAAGCTTTCTTT.

This rearrangement joins TRBV12-3 or TRBV12-4 to TRBJ1-2, with a weak D call TRBD1 (5 bases). The V end was cut by 7 bases, the J end by 1 base, with 10 bases between. The CDR3 spans 13 residues. The CDR3 DNA is TGTGCCAGCACTAAGGGGTTTAACTATGGCTACACCTTC. Its translation: CASTKGFNYGYTF.

The chain is built from TRBV28 and TRBJ1-2; perhaps TRBD1 as D (6 bases). The CDR3 sequence is 13 residues long. The germline V gene encodes CDR1 MDHEN and CDR2 SYDVKM. V was pared by 5 bases and J by 6 bases, with 13 bases between. The CDR3 sequence is CASSPPTGDGYTF. CDR3 nucleotide sequence: TGTGCCAGCAGTCCCCCGACAGGAGATGGCTACACCTTC.

The gene calls are TRBV12-3 or TRBV12-4 and TRBJ1-2; 12 nucleotides agree with TRBD1. The CDR3 loop spans 13 amino acids. The trim removed 4 bases at V and 8 bases at J, leaving 2 bases unmatched. CDR3 bases: TGTGCCAGCAGTTCCGGGACAGGGGGCGGCTACACCTTC. Translated: CASSSGTGGGYTF.

The chain combines TRBV2 with TRBJ2-1; a possible D gene is TRBD2 (6 bases). In germline, CDR1 is SNHLY, CDR2 FYNNEI. CDR3 size: 14 residues. V lost 2 bases and J 6 bases, leaving 11 bases between the germline ends. In DNA form, the CDR3 reads TGTGCCAGCAGTGAACTGCTAGCGAGCAATGAGCAGTTCTTC. This codes for CASSELLASNEQFF. The complete variable domain, with remaining parts taken from reference TRBV2 and TRBJ2-1, reads EPEVTQTPSHQVTQMGQEVILRCVPISNHLYFYWYRQILGQKVEFLVSFYNNEISEKSEIFDDQFSVERPDGSNFTLKIRSTKLEDSAMYFCASSELLASNEQFFGPGTRLTVL.

V usage is TRBV5-7 and J usage is TRBJ2-7; 8 bases are shared with TRBD1. TRBV5-7 qualifies as an ORF whose function is uncertain. Trimming cost V 3 bases and J 2 bases; bases outside gene matches: 4. The CDR3 length is 14 residues. The CDR3 protein is CASSYRDRPYEQYF. Here the CDR3 DNA reads TGTGCCAGCAGCTACCGGGACAGGCCCTACGAGCAGTACTTC.

In this sample, this clone turned up once. V usage is TRBV6-2 or TRBV6-3 and J usage is TRBJ2-7, with 7 nucleotides matching TRBD2. V trimming: 2 bases; J trimming: 4 bases; junction bases outside the gene matches: 11. Germline-derived CDR1 and CDR2 are MNHEY and SVGEGT. The CDR3 runs to 16 residues. This CDR3 is CASSYPPLGLLYEQYF. CDR3 DNA sequence: TGTGCCAGCAGTTACCCACCTCTGGGACTACTATACGAGCAGTACTTC.

V and J are TRBV5-4 and TRBJ2-7; maybe TRBD1 (6 bases). Germline V gene data show CDR1 as SGHNT and CDR2 as YYREEE (reference sequence). V was pared by 1 base and J by 7 bases, with 15 bases between. The CDR3 has 14 residues. CDR3 loop: CASSLIGTPWEQYF. CDR3 nucleotide sequence: TGTGCCAGCAGCTTGATAGGGACACCCTGGGAGCAGTACTTC.

The chain recombines TRBV6-6 with TRBJ2-1; D might be TRBD1 (5 bases). From germline, CDR1 is MNHNY and CDR2 SVGAGI (reference sequence). CDR3 length: 12 residues. V gave up 7 bases and J gave up 6 bases, with 10 bases separating them. As DNA, the CDR3 is TGTGCCAGCACCAGGGCCCTCAATGAGCAGTTCTTC. This codes for CASTRALNEQFF.

The rearrangement links TRBV7-3 to TRBJ2-1; possibly TRBD2 for D (7 bases). There are 15 residues in the CDR3. CDR1 and CDR2 from the germline V gene are SGHTA and FQGTGA. Trimming removed 2 bases from V and 4 bases from J, with 12 bases in between. CDR3 in DNA: TGTGCCAGCAGCTTAGCGGGGGCGCGGTACAATGAGCAGTTCTTC. It encodes CASSLAGARYNEQFF. Full variable domain (outside the CDR3, taken from reference TRBV7-3 and TRBJ2-1): GAGVSQTPSNKVTEKGKYVELRCDPISGHTALYWYRQSLGQGPEFLIYFQGTGAADDSGLPNDRFFAVRPEGSVSTLKIQRTERGDSAVYLCASSLAGARYNEQFFGPGTRLTVL.

Worth noting for this clone: Sequence at one end of the junction differs from germline and may be a read error. V and J are TRBV7-2 and TRBJ2-7; 7 bases line up with TRBD2. CDR3 length equals 12 residues. The germline gives CDR1 SGHTA, CDR2 FQGNSA. As DNA, the CDR3 is TGTGCCAGCAGCTCCACTGCGGGAGTAAGGCACTTC. It is translated as CASSSTAGVRHF. The variable domain in full, completed from reference TRBV7-2 and TRBJ2-7, reads GAGVSQSPSNKVTEKGKDVELRCDPISGHTALYWYRQSLGQGLEFLIYFQGNSAPDKSGLPSDRFSAERTGGSVSTLTIQRTQQEDSAVYLCASSSTAGVRHFGPGTRLTVT.

The rearrangement joins TRBV18 to TRBJ2-1; D may be TRBD2 (5 bases). Germline loops: CDR1 KGHSH, CDR2 LQKENI. Deletions cut 3 bases from V and 7 bases from J, with 16 bases between. This CDR3 has 15 residues. In nucleotides, the CDR3 is TGTGCCAGCTCACCGGGTAGCGTCAATGGGAATGAGCAGTTCTTC. It encodes CASSPGSVNGNEQFF.

The chain's CDR3 is CASSPWGGPQETQYF. As DNA, the CDR3 is TGTGCCAGTAGTCCGTGGGGGGGGCCTCAAGAGACCCAGTACTTC. The chain employs TRBV19 and TRBJ2-5; the D gene is possibly TRBD2 (7 bases). The CDR3 is made up of 15 amino acids. Germline-derived CDR1 and CDR2 are LNHDA and SQIVND (reference sequence). Trimming took 5 bases from V and 2 from J, leaving 15 bases between them. Full variable domain (rest looked up from reference TRBV19 and TRBJ2-5): DGGITQSPKYLFRKEGQNVTLSCEQNLNHDAMYWYRQDPGQGLRLIYYSQIVNDFQKGDIAEGYSVSREKKESFPLTVTSAQKNPTAFYLCASSPWGGPQETQYFGPGTRLLVL.

The rearrangement links TRBV3-1 (or the pseudogene TRBV3-2) to TRBJ2-7; D perhaps matches TRBD1 (6 bases). Germline CDR1 and CDR2: LGHDT and YNNKEL (reference sequence). This CDR3 is built from 16 residues. V lost 1 base and J lost 5, with 18 bases in between. CDR3 DNA: TGTGCCAGCAGCCAAGGTCACAGGGAGACGGTGGACGAGCAGTACTTC. The encoded protein is CASSQGHRETVDEQYF.

The V and J genes are TRBV7-9 and TRBJ2-1, with TRBD1 identical over 9 bases. V dropped 5 bases and J dropped 6; count of bases not matched to a gene: 8. CDR3 length equals 15 residues. Germline V CDR1 and CDR2: SEHNR, FQNEAQ (reference sequence). The CDR3 nucleotides are TGTGCCAGCAGCCGAACAGGGGGCGCGGTCAATGAGCAGTTCTTC. Translating it yields CASSRTGGAVNEQFF.

This sequence joins TRBV6-5 and TRBJ2-3, with 10 bases fitting TRBD2. After removal of 8 bases from V and 6 bases from J, the junction contained 11 bases not matched to a gene. Germline loops: CDR1 MNHEY, CDR2 SVGAGI. The CDR3 contains 15 residues. The CDR3 nucleotides read TGTGCCAGCTCGGGCCAGCGGGAGGGCCTGGATACGCAGTATTTT. This sequence encodes CASSGQREGLDTQYF.

The rearrangement joins TRBV28 to TRBJ1-6; TRBD1 is a possible D gene (5 bases). This CDR3 contains 17 residues. With 9 bases removed from V and 7 bases from J, the gap between germline ends came to 25 bases. Germline-derived CDR1 and CDR2 are MDHEN and SYDVKM. CDR3 amino acids: CASFPGWGDARNSPLHF. CDR3 nucleotide sequence: TGTGCCAGTTTTCCCGGGTGGGGGGACGCGAGGAATTCACCCCTCCACTTT.

This chain links TRBV2 with TRBJ2-7, with 11 nucleotides matching TRBD2. V dropped 3 bases and J dropped 3; count of bases not matched to a gene: 4. The germline gives CDR1 SNHLY, CDR2 FYNNEI. The CDR3 is made up of 15 amino acids. CDR3 DNA: TGTGCCAGCAGTGAGGGACTAGCGGCCCTCTACGAGCAGTACTTC. Its translation: CASSEGLAALYEQYF.

In its sample, this clone was seen once. The chain couples TRBV6-1 to TRBJ2-7; 7 nucleotides align to TRBD1. The CDR3 is 14 residues long. CDR1 is MNHNS, CDR2 SASEGT, per germline. Unmatched junction bases numbered 7, after V lost 2 bases and J lost 6 bases. CDR3 sequence: CASSESPDRSEQYF. CDR3 coding DNA: TGTGCCAGCAGTGAATCCCCGGACAGGTCCGAGCAGTACTTC.

V and J are TRBV19 and TRBJ2-3, with D maybe TRBD1 (6 bases). CDR3 size: 15 residues. Germline V CDR1 and CDR2: LNHDA, SQIVND (reference sequence). The V end was cut by 2 bases, the J end by 1 base, with 10 bases between. The CDR3 nucleotides are TGTGCCAGTAGTATAAGGGGGTACGGCACAGATACGCAGTATTTT. It is translated as CASSIRGYGTDTQYF.

The J gene is TRBJ1-2, the V gene TRBV6-6, with 9 nucleotides matching TRBD1. Germline V gene lookup returns CDR1 MNHNY and CDR2 SVGAGI (reference sequence). V shed 7 bases and J 0 bases; nucleotides not matched to a gene: 9. The CDR3 spans 16 residues. CDR3 residues: CASTPDRGGPNYGYTF. As DNA, the CDR3 is TGTGCCAGCACCCCGGACAGGGGAGGGCCTAACTATGGCTACACCTTC.

The rearrangement links TRBV5-4 to TRBJ1-1; D gene uncertain. The CDR3 has 11 amino acids. V shed 3 bases and J shed 2 bases, with 2 bases lying between them. The germline V gene has CDR1 SGHNT and CDR2 YYREEE (reference sequence). The CDR3 coding sequence is TGTGCCAGCAGCTCAAACACTGAAGCTTTCTTT. Its translation: CASSSNTEAFF.

This clone has just a few counts. DNA for the CDR3: TGTGCCAGCAGCCCCAGGGACAGTATTTTCACGAACACCGGGGAGCTGTTTTTT. It yields the protein CASSPRDSIFTNTGELFF. The genes are TRBV9 and TRBJ2-2; the match to TRBD1 covers 7 bases. There are 18 residues in the CDR3. V trimming: 4 bases; J trimming: 0 bases; junction bases outside the gene matches: 12. Germline values: CDR1 SGDLS, CDR2 YYNGEE.